These T cell receptor beta chains were read from a single sample in a study of T cell responses to AZD1222 COVID-19 vaccine. The assay was immunoSEQ multiplex PCR, and TCRdb's table has in-frame clones only and misses some. The sample lists approximately 150,000 clones, about 93% occurring once. The sequenced sample was peripheral blood, obtained on day 0 of AZD1222 vaccination. These receptor sequences come from an adult in good health. Both conserved end residues are part of each CDR3. Each record gives: V gene, clone size, CDR3 length, D gene, J gene, CDR3 DNA, CDR3 protein. A D gene is named only where the DNA matches it firmly. Only some rows state a clone size, as once, few, many or a class for expanded clones.

v_gene: TRBV6-5
abundance: NA
len: 10
d_gene: NA
j_gene: TRBJ1-3
CDR3nt: TGTGCCAAACCCCGAAACACCATATATTTT
CDR3aa: CAKPRNTIYF

v_gene: TRBV5-1
abundance: once
len: 16
d_gene: TRBD2
j_gene: TRBJ2-3
CDR3nt: TGCGCCAGCAGCTTGGTTGCGGGAGGGCCCGGGGATACGCAGTATTTT
CDR3aa: CASSLVAGGPGDTQYF

v_gene: TRBV19
abundance: NA
len: 13
d_gene: NA
j_gene: TRBJ1-5
CDR3nt: TGTGCCACTAATCTCCGGAGCAATCAGCCCCAGCATTTT
CDR3aa: CATNLRSNQPQHF

v_gene: TRBV11-2
abundance: NA
len: 16
d_gene: NA
j_gene: TRBJ2-1
CDR3nt: TGTGCCAGCAGCTTAGGCACAGGGATAGGCTACAATGAGCAGTTCTTC
CDR3aa: CASSLGTGIGYNEQFF

v_gene: TRBV9
abundance: NA
len: 13
d_gene: NA
j_gene: TRBJ2-1
CDR3nt: TGTGCCAGCAGCGGGTACAGCTACAATGAGCAGTTCTTC
CDR3aa: CASSGYSYNEQFF

v_gene: TRBV5-1
abundance: NA
len: 15
d_gene: NA
j_gene: TRBJ1-1
CDR3nt: TGCGCCAGCAGCTTGGGAGAGCACCGGGGCGCTGAAGCTTTCTTT
CDR3aa: CASSLGEHRGAEAFF

v_gene: TRBV5-1
abundance: few
len: 15
d_gene: NA
j_gene: TRBJ1-6
CDR3nt: TGCGCCAGCAGCTTGGACCCAGGGGCCAATTCACCCCTCCACTTT
CDR3aa: CASSLDPGANSPLHF

v_gene: TRBV6-5
abundance: NA
len: 15
d_gene: NA
j_gene: TRBJ2-7
CDR3nt: TGTGCCAGCAGTACATCCAGGGCCTCTTCCTACGAGCAGTACTTC
CDR3aa: CASSTSRASSYEQYF

v_gene: TRBV9
abundance: NA
len: 16
d_gene: NA
j_gene: TRBJ2-5
CDR3nt: TGTGCCAGCAGCGTAGTGGGGGTTCACACACAAGAGACCCAGTACTTC
CDR3aa: CASSVVGVHTQETQYF

v_gene: TRBV6-5
abundance: once
len: 13
d_gene: TRBD2
j_gene: TRBJ2-7
CDR3nt: TGTGCAACGCGGGGGACCCCAACCTACGAGCAGTACTTC
CDR3aa: CATRGTPTYEQYF

v_gene: TRBV6-5
abundance: NA
len: 15
d_gene: NA
j_gene: TRBJ1-2
CDR3nt: TGTGCCAGCAGCTTGGGGACGGAAGTGGGGATAGGCTACACCTTC
CDR3aa: CASSLGTEVGIGYTF

v_gene: TRBV4-1
abundance: NA
len: 15
d_gene: NA
j_gene: TRBJ1-2
CDR3nt: TGCGCCAGCAGCCAAGATGTCCCAGGGAACTATGGCTACACCTTC
CDR3aa: CASSQDVPGNYGYTF

v_gene: TRBV4-1
abundance: once
len: 13
d_gene: NA
j_gene: TRBJ1-2
CDR3nt: TGCGCCAGCAGCCAAGGGGCATACTATGGCTACACCTTC
CDR3aa: CASSQGAYYGYTF

v_gene: TRBV19
abundance: NA
len: 13
d_gene: NA
j_gene: TRBJ1-3
CDR3nt: TGTGCCAGCCGGGACATCGCTGGAAACACCATATATTTT
CDR3aa: CASRDIAGNTIYF

v_gene: TRBV28
abundance: NA
len: 13
d_gene: TRBD1
j_gene: TRBJ1-1
CDR3nt: TGTGCCAGCAGTGGACAGGAGAACACTGAAGCTTTCTTT
CDR3aa: CASSGQENTEAFF

v_gene: TRBV4-1
abundance: NA
len: 16
d_gene: NA
j_gene: TRBJ2-7
CDR3nt: TGCGCCAGCAGCCCTAGTGGAAGGGGAAGGTCCTACGAGCAGTACTTC
CDR3aa: CASSPSGRGRSYEQYF

v_gene: TRBV29-1
abundance: NA
len: 11
d_gene: NA
j_gene: TRBJ2-4
CDR3nt: TGCAGCGTTTCAGCCAAAAACATTCAGTACTTC
CDR3aa: CSVSAKNIQYF

v_gene: TRBV27
abundance: NA
len: 13
d_gene: NA
j_gene: TRBJ2-7
CDR3nt: TGTGCCAGCAGCCCAGGGGGGGTTGGGGAGCAGTACTTC
CDR3aa: CASSPGGVGEQYF

v_gene: TRBV7-9
abundance: NA
len: 17
d_gene: NA
j_gene: TRBJ1-2
CDR3nt: TGTGCCAGCACCCAAGGGGGGCAGTCGGATGGAAACTATGGCTACACCTTC
CDR3aa: CASTQGGQSDGNYGYTF

v_gene: TRBV6-5
abundance: NA
len: 15
d_gene: TRBD1
j_gene: TRBJ2-1
CDR3nt: TGTGCCAGCAGTCGCGGGACAGGGGGTAGCGATGAGCAGTTCTTC
CDR3aa: CASSRGTGGSDEQFF

v_gene: TRBV20-1
abundance: NA
len: 11
d_gene: NA
j_gene: TRBJ2-7
CDR3nt: TGCAGTGCTTCACAACCCTACGAGCAGTACTTC
CDR3aa: CSASQPYEQYF

v_gene: TRBV29-1
abundance: NA
len: 12
d_gene: NA
j_gene: TRBJ1-2
CDR3nt: TGCAGCTCTGAGAGAGGGGACTATGGCTACACCTTC
CDR3aa: CSSERGDYGYTF

v_gene: TRBV6-2/TRBV6-3
abundance: NA
len: 15
d_gene: TRBD1
j_gene: TRBJ2-7
CDR3nt: TGTGCCAGCAGTTACTACGGGACAGGGAGCCACGAGCAGTACTTC
CDR3aa: CASSYYGTGSHEQYF

v_gene: TRBV2
abundance: NA
len: 14
d_gene: NA
j_gene: TRBJ2-7
CDR3nt: TGTGCCAGCAGAGGTCGGACCTTAACCTACGAGCAGTACTTC
CDR3aa: CASRGRTLTYEQYF

v_gene: TRBV19
abundance: NA
len: 14
d_gene: TRBD1
j_gene: TRBJ2-7
CDR3nt: TGTGCCAGTAGCTTGACGGGACAGGCCTACGAGCAGTACTTC
CDR3aa: CASSLTGQAYEQYF

v_gene: TRBV9
abundance: NA
len: 14
d_gene: NA
j_gene: TRBJ2-7
CDR3nt: TGTGCCAGCACCAGGACACGAGGAGCCTACGAGCAGTACTTC
CDR3aa: CASTRTRGAYEQYF

v_gene: TRBV7-8
abundance: NA
len: 15
d_gene: TRBD2
j_gene: TRBJ2-7
CDR3nt: TGTGCCAGCAGCTTCTACCGGGAGGGGTCCTACGAGCAGTACTTC
CDR3aa: CASSFYREGSYEQYF

v_gene: TRBV7-9
abundance: NA
len: 14
d_gene: TRBD1
j_gene: TRBJ2-7
CDR3nt: TGTGCCAGCAGTCTTCGACAGGGGGCCTACGAGCAGTACTTC
CDR3aa: CASSLRQGAYEQYF